The clone carrying this T cell receptor (beta chain) was seen ten or more times. Preparation of the TCRbeta library used unique molecular identifiers. TCRdb used MiXCR to reprocess the PCR reads, holding one entry per CDR3 protein. Of 400,000 to 500,000 distinct CDR3 sequences listed, under 13% are singletons. Germline V gives CDR1 SGHRS, CDR2 YFSETQ. V dropped 3 bases and J dropped 0 bases, with 6 bases sitting between them. The CDR3 totals 13 residues. This specimen comes from a study of T-cell reconstitution after alpha-beta-depleted transplantation in children. The sequence was obtained from a human donor who donated a stem cell graft to a child with acute myeloid leukemia. This chain uses TRBV5-1 with TRBJ1-1; D gene uncertain. The sequenced sample was PBMCs from the stem cell graft donor, obtained from the stem cell graft. The CDR3 loop reads CASSSLLNTEAFF. The DNA of the CDR3 is TGCGCCAGCAGCTCCCTGCTGAACACTGAAGCTTTCTTT. Full variable domain (remainder filled in from reference TRBV5-1 and TRBJ1-1): KAGVTQTPRYLIKTRGQQVTLSCSPISGHRSVSWYQQTPGQGLQFLFEYFSETQRNKGNFPGRFSGRQFSNSRSEMNVSTLELGDSALYLCASSSLLNTEAFFGQGTRLTVV.